This is a list of T cell receptor beta chains from one sample in a study of graft-versus-host responses after intestinal transplantation. Their specific antigens are unknown. Produced via immunoSEQ multiplex PCR; TCRdb's table is partial and in-frame only. The data show over 85,000 clones, about nine tenths seen once. The sample here was unstimulated CD4+ T cells sorted from spleen or lymph node cells, taken before transplant. Receptor source: a human donor who was the organ donor for an intestinal transplant. Both conserved end residues are trimmed from each CDR3. The D gene is left open where the match is weak.

V	J	D	CDR3
TRBV6-1	TRBJ1-2	-	ASTRGYGYT
TRBV4-2	TRBJ1-4	-	ASSQATYPEKLF
TRBV7-2	TRBJ2-5	TRBD2	ASSLAGGPETQY
TRBV6-1	TRBJ2-5	-	ASSEFGGPTFETQY
TRBV7-9	TRBJ2-7	-	ASSPRGFGEQY
TRBV28	TRBJ2-7	-	ASSLKGRFQLHSYEQY
TRBV5-3	TRBJ1-4	TRBD1	ARSLAINRGTSATNEKLF
TRBV6-5	TRBJ1-2	-	ASSRGYGYT
TRBV4-1	-	-	ASSLAESSYEQY
TRBV12-5	TRBJ2-3	-	ASGLVAGDTQY
TRBV10-3	TRBJ1-1	TRBD1	ASSTGMNTEAF
TRBV11-3	TRBJ2-3	-	ASSLGLSTDTQY
TRBV19	TRBJ1-5	-	ASSISGRGNQPQH
TRBV30	TRBJ2-1	-	AWSTPSGNHNEQF
TRBV5-1	-	-	ASSLVGPGYEQY
TRBV11-2	TRBJ2-1	TRBD2	ASSFRGESVYNEQF
TRBV9	TRBJ2-5	TRBD1	ASSVAPTGGRETQY
TRBV5-1	TRBJ2-6	TRBD2	ASSASGGSGANVLT
TRBV7-3	TRBJ2-1	TRBD2	ASSLMVAGYYNEQF
TRBV14	TRBJ1-2	TRBD1	ASSQQDRDYGYT
TRBV9	TRBJ1-1	TRBD1	ASSAKQGMNTEAF
TRBV4-2	TRBJ1-2	TRBD1	ASSQAGQGANYGYT
TRBV4-1	TRBJ2-7	-	ASSPLGVRYEQY
TRBV7-2	TRBJ2-7	-	ASSPRAQGRFYEQY
TRBV5-1	TRBJ1-1	-	ASSLGTQNTEAF
TRBV29-1	TRBJ2-7	-	SVGGWSSYEQY
TRBV11-1	TRBJ2-5	TRBD1	ASSLAPGQRGTQY
TRBV7-9	TRBJ2-3	-	ASSPGTDTQY
TRBV18	TRBJ2-5	-	ASSPRQAQETQY
TRBV11-3	TRBJ2-2	-	ASSPNTGELF
TRBV7-9	TRBJ2-5	TRBD1	ASSAPDRGATQY
TRBV7-2	TRBJ2-5	TRBD2	ASSRGGVRETQY
TRBV2	TRBJ1-2	-	ASSEISGIGGAYGYT
TRBV4-1	TRBJ2-7	TRBD1	ASSQDMDRVYEQY
TRBV18	TRBJ1-1	-	ASSPTRGMNTEAF
TRBV27	TRBJ1-1	TRBD1	ASRHYSGGINTEAF
TRBV5-5	TRBJ2-1	-	ASSLWLARDEQF
TRBV5-4	TRBJ2-5	-	ASSPVGAQETQY
TRBV7-8	TRBJ2-5	TRBD2	ASSPAGERETQY
TRBV19	TRBJ1-5	TRBD1	ASSIDRAHRGFGQPQH
TRBV28	TRBJ2-3	TRBD2	ASSPMTGGFTDTQY
TRBV9	TRBJ2-7	TRBD1	ASSADRETYEQY
TRBV4-2	TRBJ1-1	-	ASSQGEDYTEAF
TRBV2	TRBJ1-1	TRBD1	ASSEQGNSS
TRBV4-1	TRBJ1-2	-	ASSRIQGAGYT
TRBV7-9	TRBJ2-5	-	ASSFLYPSRKTQY
TRBV7-2	TRBJ2-7	TRBD2	ASSPRGAGGLYGQY